The source of this T cell receptor beta chain is a study of blood T cell repertoires in COVID-19 (dated by TCRdb to the early 2020s). Notes on the research overall: Collaborator samples came from the United States, Italy and Spain and covered acute and convalescent phases of COVID-19. Subjects who had been exposed to COVID-19, were actively infected with it, or had recovered from it provided the deeply sampled blood TCRbeta repertoires that made up the dataset. Sample metadata almost always included a de-identified subject ID, COVID-19 status, age in years and sex. The samples were drawn from two sources: the first 160 participants of the ongoing ImmuneRACE study, and 1,254 subjects contributed by 6 global collaborators. The repertoires were released in a freely available public database meant as a resource for research on the immune response to SARS-CoV-2. The material from the prospective study consisted of cDNA or gDNA derived from T cells, B-cell-depleted T cells, or PBMCs. Where available, HLA class I and class II types were obtained from metadata supplied by the sample provider rather than from assay-based typing. General findings and caveats noted by the study authors: The amount of clinical and demographic metadata varied by source and participant and was provided uncurated.

Concerning this clone: Its recognized antigen is unknown. Within one base of it there is no much larger clone, and no base qualities were kept.

V is cut by 4 bases and J by 5 bases, and the space between the germline ends is 16 bases. CDR3 length: 15 amino acids, cysteine to phenylalanine. Kept here is only the CDR3 DNA, which spans 45 bases and is read in frame from base 1. CDR1 and CDR2 are drawn from the germline V gene: SGHDN, FVKESK. Enrolling through a virtual design, the prospective study's participants ranged in age from roughly 18 to 90 years and lived across roughly 23 United States geographic areas. In the prospective study, participants were assigned to cohorts based on the clinical history participants reported in a screening survey and a study questionnaire. In the prospective study, mobile phlebotomists collected whole blood, serum and a nasopharyngeal or oropharyngeal swab from each participant. Over a roughly 2-month period, participants in the prospective study had the option of providing additional blood draws and questionnaires. Blood samples from the prospective study were shipped frozen or at room temperature prior to DNA extraction.

TCRbeta CDR3 regions were amplified from genomic DNA using the immunoSEQ Assay, a bias-controlled multiplex PCR. The source study handled its data this way. Nucleated cell counts per sample were estimated from amplification of reference gene primers within the assay. Sequence reads were collapsed and filtered to measure the absolute abundance of every unique TCRbeta CDR3 rearrangement. For each sample, productive Simpson clonality was calculated as the square root of Simpson's diversity index over productive rearrangements. The table comes from immuneACCESS by way of TCRdb, which keeps in-frame sequences with V and J called. Part of the clones is missing from these tables; in studies checked, under half for an unresolved V gene and the rest for unknown reasons. Clone size and the V and J calls come from that table; the DNA yielded D and trimming. Here the sample has 180,000 or so clones; about 90% occur a single time. Of the sample, roughly 1.2% falls within the top ten clones.

The source is a human donor with acute COVID-19. The donor label of this sample is uncertain. This receptor chain uses TRBV14 and TRBJ2-3; no confident D gene assignment can be made. Specimen: PBMCs or T cells enriched from blood (not recorded which). DNA sequence: TGTGCCAGCAGCCTCGTCCCGGCCGGAGAAGATACGCAGTATTTT. Its protein is CASSLVPAGEDTQYF.